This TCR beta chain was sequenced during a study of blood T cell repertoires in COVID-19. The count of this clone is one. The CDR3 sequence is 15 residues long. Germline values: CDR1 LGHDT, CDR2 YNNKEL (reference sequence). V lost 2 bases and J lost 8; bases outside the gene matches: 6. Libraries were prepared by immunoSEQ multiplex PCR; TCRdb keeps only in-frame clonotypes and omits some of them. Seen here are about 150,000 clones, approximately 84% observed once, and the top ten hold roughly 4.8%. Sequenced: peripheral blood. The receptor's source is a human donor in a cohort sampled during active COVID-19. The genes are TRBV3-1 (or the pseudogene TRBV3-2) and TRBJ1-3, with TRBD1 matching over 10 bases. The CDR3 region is CASSQPRQGAYTIYF. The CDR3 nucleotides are TGTGCCAGCAGCCAACCCCGACAGGGGGCTTACACCATATATTTT.